Below are 30 T cell receptor beta chains sequenced from a single sample in a study of human T cells and chemical hapten exposure. This sample's time point: patch test 2, 6 weeks after DPC sensitization. Treatment specified: therapeutic diphenylcyclopropenone sensitization with weekly scalp DPC. TCRdb reprocessed the RACE reads via MiXCR and lists one record per CDR3 protein. The data hold roughly 92,000 distinct CDR3 sequences, with approximately 10% observed a single time. Sequenced here: whole blood, sampled in connection with sensitization to the hapten diphenylcyclopropenone (DPC). The origin of the receptors is a woman aged 40 to 55 with alopecia areata. Some clones in this sample may be carry-over from other donors' samples.

The rearrangement joins TRBV20-1 to TRBJ2-5; D is undetermined. CDR1 and CDR2 from the germline V gene are DFQATT and SNEGSKA (reference sequence). The CDR3 loop spans 11 amino acids. The germline V and J ends were trimmed by 4 bases and 5 bases, with 8 bases remaining between them. CDR3 DNA sequence: TGCAGTGCTACCTGGGTCGAGACCCAGTACTTC. It specifies CSATWVETQYF.

There are a few counts of this clonotype. The chain uses TRBV29-1 and TRBJ2-1; 9 positions match TRBD1. CDR1 is SQVTM, CDR2 ANQGSEA, per germline. This CDR3 spans 13 amino acids. Trimming removed 7 bases from V and 4 bases from J; junction bases left unmatched: 5. In DNA form, the CDR3 reads TGCAGCGGGGGGGACAGGGATTACAATGAGCAGTTCTTC. This gives the protein CSGGDRDYNEQFF.

This clonotype has ten or more counts. A read error may produce the germline difference seen at one junction end. This chain uses TRBV2 with TRBJ1-2; D call uncertain. Germline assignment: CDR1 SNHLY and CDR2 FYNNEI. This CDR3 is 12 amino acids long. The CDR3 loop reads CASREANYGYTF. The CDR3 DNA reads as TGTGCCAGCAGAGAAGCTAACTATGGCTACACCTTC.

This clonotype has more than one count but fewer than ten. The chain is built from TRBV14 and TRBJ2-5, with 9 bases identical to TRBD2. The V and J ends lost 0 bases and 5 bases, in that order; junction bases with no gene match: 7. CDR3 length equals 16 residues. CDR1 and CDR2 from the germline V gene are SGHDN and FVKESK. CDR3 amino acids: CASSQDRVAGAETQYF. The CDR3, as DNA: TGTGCCAGCAGCCAAGATCGTGTAGCGGGAGCGGAGACCCAGTACTTC.

The CDR3 sequence: CASSRRGGSGNTIYF. The CDR3 bases are TGTGCCAGCAGCCGTCGAGGAGGGTCTGGAAACACCATATATTTT. This sequence joins TRBV13 and TRBJ1-3; D unclear. Germline V CDR1 and CDR2: PRHDT, FYEKMQ (reference sequence). V shed 5 bases and J shed 1 base, with 12 bases lying between them. The CDR3 has 15 amino acids.

The chain recombines TRBV24-1 with TRBJ2-1, with D perhaps matching TRBD1 or TRBD2 (6 bases each). The V and J ends lost 0 bases and 8 bases respectively, with 10 bases between them. The germline gives CDR1 KGHDR, CDR2 SFDVKD. The CDR3 runs to 14 residues. The CDR3 DNA sequence: TGTGCCACCAGTGATTTGAAGGGGGGCGATGAGCAGTTCTTC. Its translation is CATSDLKGGDEQFF.

J is TRBJ2-5 and V is TRBV28; maybe TRBD1 (6 bases). This CDR3 has 13 residues. CDR1 and CDR2 (germline): MDHEN, SYDVKM. The V gene lost 2 bases and the J gene lost 5 bases, with 9 bases spanning the gap. Here the CDR3 DNA reads TGTGCCAGCAGTTTACGTGGGGGCGAGACCCAGTACTTC. Translating gives CASSLRGGETQYF.

This clonotype was seen ten or more times. This chain links TRBV7-6 with TRBJ2-5; TRBD1 matches at 9 bases. This CDR3 region has 15 residues. The V and J ends lost 6 bases and 5 bases, in that order; junction bases with no gene match: 10. The V gene's germline CDR1 is SGHVS and CDR2 FNYEAQ. For the CDR3, the DNA is TGTGCCAGCAGAAACAACAGGGGGCGCGGGGAGACCCAGTACTTC. Protein product: CASRNNRGRGETQYF.

The chain employs TRBV7-2 and TRBJ1-1; maybe TRBD1 (5 bases). This CDR3 spans 16 amino acids. V lost 7 bases and J lost 3, with 21 bases in between. The germline gives CDR1 SGHTA, CDR2 FQGNSA. CDR3 loop: CASISTPGLPDTEAFF. The CDR3 DNA reads as TGTGCCAGCATCAGCACCCCAGGGCTTCCGGACACTGAAGCTTTCTTT.

V gene TRBV7-2 combines with J gene TRBJ2-2; no reliable D call. Germline V gene data show CDR1 as SGHTA and CDR2 as FQGNSA. V lost 7 bases and J lost 4, with 13 bases in between. The CDR3 contains 14 residues. The DNA of the CDR3 is TGTGCCAGCACCCAAACCCCAAGCACCGGGGAGCTGTTTTTT. Translating gives CASTQTPSTGELFF. The whole variable domain, filled in from reference TRBV7-2 and TRBJ2-2, reads GAGVSQSPSNKVTEKGKDVELRCDPISGHTALYWYRQSLGQGLEFLIYFQGNSAPDKSGLPSDRFSAERTGGSVSTLTIQRTQQEDSAVYLCASTQTPSTGELFFGEGSRLTVL.

The rearrangement uses TRBV6-2 or TRBV6-3 and TRBJ2-7, with 9 positions matching TRBD1. Germline CDR1 is MNHEY and CDR2 is SVGEGT. The ends lost 8 bases at V and 3 bases at J; junction bases unmatched: 11. The CDR3 has 15 amino acids. CDR3 residues: CASRPNRDRDYEQYF. The CDR3 bases are TGTGCCAGCCGCCCGAACCGGGACAGGGACTACGAGCAGTACTTC.

This clonotype was seen repeatedly, ten times or more. This sequence joins TRBV6-5 and TRBJ2-1; TRBD2 aligns across 12 bases. CDR1 and CDR2 (germline): MNHEY, SVGAGI. The CDR3 totals 15 residues. V was clipped by 6 bases and J by 4 bases; unmatched bases: 4. For the CDR3, the DNA is TGTGCCAGCAGCAAAGGGACTAGCGGGTACAATGAGCAGTTCTTC. This translates into CASSKGTSGYNEQFF.

V and J are TRBV28 and TRBJ2-7, with TRBD1 identical over 7 bases. Germline V lookup: CDR1 MDHEN, CDR2 SYDVKM. V lost 6 bases and J lost 4; bases outside the gene matches: 3. The CDR3 loop spans 12 amino acids. The CDR3 region is CASSRQGYEQYF. CDR3 in DNA: TGTGCCAGCAGCAGACAGGGATACGAGCAGTACTTC.

The table lists this clonotype with many counts. This rearrangement joins TRBV6-6 to TRBJ2-1; 10 bases fit TRBD1. J gave up 3 bases and V 6 bases, and 8 bases lay outside the gene matches. The V gene's germline CDR1 is MNHNY and CDR2 SVGAGI (reference sequence). CDR3 length: 16 residues. The CDR3, as DNA: TGTGCCAGCAGGTCCGGGACAGGGGCCCACTACAATGAGCAGTTCTTC. Encoded protein: CASRSGTGAHYNEQFF.

To note about this clonotype: This clone may be a read error of a much larger clone one base away. The chain links TRBV7-2 to TRBJ1-3; weak D call: TRBD1 (5 bases). Germline V gives CDR1 SGHTA, CDR2 FQGNSA. The CDR3 runs to 14 residues. Trimming took off 2 bases at V and 4 bases at J, with 9 bases between the two ends. CDR3 DNA sequence: TGTGCCAGCAGCTTAACGGCAGGGGGAAACACCATATATTTT. Protein product: CASSLTAGGNTIYF.

This clonotype was counted a few times. This chain connects TRBV7-2 to TRBJ2-3, with D possibly being TRBD1 (5 bases). The ends were cut back, 5 bases at V and 5 bases at J, with 17 bases in the middle. Germline lookup yields CDR1 SGHTA and CDR2 FQGNSA. This CDR3 comprises 15 residues. CDR3 amino acids: CASSQQKGAGDTQYF. The CDR3 nucleotides are TGTGCCAGCAGCCAGCAAAAAGGGGCTGGAGATACGCAGTATTTT.

Many counts were recorded for this clonotype. The chain is built from TRBV6-1 and TRBJ2-3, with D possibly matching TRBD1 (5 bases). V was clipped by 4 bases and J by 0 bases, with 14 bases between them. Germline V lookup: CDR1 MNHNS, CDR2 SASEGT. This CDR3 region has 16 residues. CDR3 DNA sequence: TGTGCCAGCAGTGGGGGATGGGGCAAGAGCACAGATACGCAGTATTTT. Translation gives CASSGGWGKSTDTQYF.

In its sample, this clonotype was seen many times. V is TRBV28 and J is TRBJ1-1; D perhaps matches TRBD1 (6 bases). CDR3 length equals 16 residues. Trimming cost V 4 bases and J 7 bases, with 22 bases left between them. CDR1 MDHEN and CDR2 SYDVKM come from the germline V gene. CDR3 bases: TGTGCCAGCAGTTCCTCAGGGGCCCGGGGCAGGGTTGAAGCTTTCTTT. This sequence encodes CASSSSGARGRVEAFF.

A few counts support this clonotype. The chain links TRBV27 to TRBJ1-4, with D maybe TRBD1 (5 bases). The V end was cut by 8 bases, the J end by 5 bases, with 18 bases between. The germline V gene has CDR1 MNHEY and CDR2 SMNVEV (reference sequence). The CDR3 sequence is 15 residues long. This CDR3 is CASRLGASDNEKLFF. CDR3 bases: TGTGCCAGCCGCCTCGGGGCGAGTGACAATGAAAAACTGTTTTTT. Using reference TRBV27 and TRBJ1-4 for the parts outside the CDR3, the full variable domain is EAQVTQNPRYLITVTGKKLTVTCSQNMNHEYMSWYRQDPGLGLRQIYYSMNVEVTDKGDVPEGYKVSRKEKRNFPLILESPSPNQTSLYFCASRLGASDNEKLFFGSGTQLSVL.

There are many counts of this clonotype. This chain links TRBV14 with TRBJ2-5; possible D gene TRBD1, 6 bases. Germline V gene sequence: CDR1 SGHDN, CDR2 FVKESK. The CDR3 sequence is 17 residues long. Trimming took 0 bases from V and 3 from J, leaving 17 bases between them. The CDR3 DNA reads TGTGCCAGCAGCCAAGATCCTGGCAGGGGTTTTGAAGAGACCCAGTACTTC. This encodes CASSQDPGRGFEETQYF.

The CDR3 sequence: CASSQDASFTDTQYF. CDR3 coding DNA: TGTGCCAGCAGCCAAGATGCTAGTTTCACAGATACGCAGTATTTT. The chain combines TRBV14 with TRBJ2-3; D unclear. In germline, CDR1 is SGHDN, CDR2 FVKESK. The V gene lost 0 bases and the J gene lost 2 bases, with 9 bases spanning the gap. The CDR3 runs to 15 residues.

This clonotype was counted at least ten times. The rearrangement joins TRBV19 to TRBJ1-5; TRBD1 agrees at 9 bases. The CDR3 covers 14 residues. CDR1 LNHDA and CDR2 SQIVND come from the germline V gene (reference sequence). V trimming: 3 bases; J trimming: 6 bases; junction bases outside the gene matches: 3. DNA for the CDR3: TGTGCCAGTAGTATTAGGACAGGGGCTCAGCCCCAGCATTTT. It translates to CASSIRTGAQPQHF.

The rearrangement links TRBV7-2 to TRBJ2-3; 12 positions match TRBD2. This CDR3 is built from 17 residues. Germline V gene data show CDR1 as SGHTA and CDR2 as FQGNSA. V trimming: 5 bases; J trimming: 9 bases; junction bases outside the gene matches: 15. CDR3 residues: CASSPYTSGRSLGTQYF. CDR3 bases: TGTGCCAGCAGCCCCTACACTAGCGGGAGGTCCCTCGGGACGCAGTATTTT.

This clonotype was detected many times. This chain connects TRBV7-8 to TRBJ1-6; 10 nucleotides line up with TRBD1. J gave up 10 bases and V 0 bases, and 12 bases lay outside the gene matches. The CDR3 length is 18 residues. The V gene's germline CDR1 is SGHVS and CDR2 FQNEAQ. The CDR3 bases are TGTGCCAGCAGCTTAGCTCTGGGACAGGGGCCTCGCGGGTCACCCCTCCACTTT. The encoded protein is CASSLALGQGPRGSPLHF.

Only a few counts were recorded for this clonotype. The chain employs TRBV3-1 and TRBJ2-1, with 7 bases aligning to TRBD2. Germline trimming cut 7 bases from V and 9 bases from J; bases unmatched to any gene: 12. Germline lookup yields CDR1 LGHDT and CDR2 YNNKEL (reference sequence). The CDR3 has 14 residues. CDR3 sequence reads: CASNPRGGGTEQFF. In DNA, the CDR3 is TGTGCCAGCAACCCACGGGGCGGGGGAACTGAGCAGTTCTTC.

Ten or more counts support this clonotype. The CDR3 here is CASRTDSGGARTDTQYF. The CDR3 DNA reads TGTGCCAGCAGAACCGATTCCGGGGGGGCTCGAACAGATACGCAGTATTTT. This rearrangement joins TRBV7-2 to TRBJ2-3; TRBD2 aligns across 8 bases. The CDR3 runs 17 residues. J lost 3 bases, V lost 6 bases, and 14 bases had no gene match. Germline values: CDR1 SGHTA, CDR2 FQGNSA.

This rearrangement joins TRBV19 to TRBJ1-5; D unresolved. CDR3 length: 15 amino acids. Trimming cost V 3 bases and J 3 bases, with 12 bases left between them. Germline CDR1 and CDR2: LNHDA and SQIVND (reference sequence). CDR3 loop: CASSIRLDSNQPQHF. The CDR3 nucleotides are TGTGCCAGTAGTATTCGGCTTGATTCCAATCAGCCCCAGCATTTT.

In its sample, this clonotype was seen many times. The chain recombines TRBV6-2 or TRBV6-3 with TRBJ2-6, with D tentatively TRBD2 (6 bases). Germline V gene lookup returns CDR1 MNHEY and CDR2 SVGEGT. V was shortened by 2 bases and J by 1 base, with 6 bases between the two germline ends. CDR3 size: 15 residues. Here the CDR3 reads CASSYGGSGANVLTF. The CDR3, as DNA: TGTGCCAGCAGTTACGGGGGGTCTGGGGCCAACGTCCTGACTTTC.

The V gene is TRBV20-1, the J gene TRBJ2-5, with D possibly matching TRBD1 (6 bases). Trimming pared 7 bases from V and 1 base from J, leaving 13 bases between. This CDR3 has 13 residues. Germline CDR1 is DFQATT and CDR2 is SNEGSKA (reference sequence). The CDR3 reads CSGTGTTQETQYF. The DNA of the CDR3 is TGCAGTGGGACCGGGACAACCCAAGAGACCCAGTACTTC.

This clonotype appeared a few times. J is TRBJ2-3 and V is TRBV7-2, with 7 bases fitting TRBD2. The CDR3 spans 17 residues. V lost 4 bases and J lost 6; bases outside the gene matches: 16. Germline CDR1 is SGHTA and CDR2 is FQGNSA. CDR3 bases: TGTGCCAGCAGCTCTAGGGTCAGCATACTAGCGCACGATACGCAGTATTTT. Translation gives CASSSRVSILAHDTQYF.